The 29 T cell receptor beta chains in this list originate from one sample, sequenced in a study of CD8+ T cells in alopecia areata. After isolation, RNA underwent reverse transcription to generate cDNA as the sequencing template. Method: immunoSEQ multiplex PCR; TCRdb's copy keeps in-frame clones and lacks some. There are 150,000 to 200,000 clones in the sample; 51% occur only once, and roughly a tenth lies in the top ten. Treatment denoted: oral pan-JAK inhibitor, 5-10 mg twice daily. The sequencing used CD8+ T cells sorted from blood, collected around week 54, from a patient treated with tofacitinib. The receptors here all came from a human donor with alopecia areata.

The rearrangement uses TRBV11-2 and TRBJ1-6, with 9 bases aligning to TRBD1. The CDR3 consists of 16 residues. Trimming took 0 bases from V and 8 from J; bases not matched to a gene: 5. CDR1 is SGHAT and CDR2 is FQNNGV in the germline V gene. Written as DNA, the CDR3 is TGTGCCAGCAGCTTAGATTTTGGACAGGGGTATTCACCCCTCCACTTT. Protein sequence: CASSLDFGQGYSPLHF. Drawing the rest from reference TRBV11-2 and TRBJ1-6, the complete variable domain is EAGVAQSPRYKIIEKRQSVAFWCNPISGHATLYWYQQILGQGPKLLIQFQNNGVVDDSQLPKDRFSAERLKGVDSTLKIQPAKLEDSAVYLCASSLDFGQGYSPLHFGNGTRLTVT.

This clone was seen only a few times. The rearrangement joins TRBV7-8 to TRBJ2-7; D unclear. Germline CDR1 SGHVS, CDR2 FQNEAQ. This CDR3 comprises 15 residues. The V and J ends lost 1 base and 4 bases respectively, with 14 bases between them. CDR3 nucleotides: TGTGCCAGCAGCTTAGTCGCAGGCCACATTTACGAGCAGTACTTC. Its protein is CASSLVAGHIYEQYF.

The J gene is TRBJ1-6, the V gene TRBV4-3, with D hard to call. Germline V gene data show CDR1 as LGHNA and CDR2 as YSLEER. The CDR3 has 16 amino acids. Deletions cut 0 bases from V and 10 bases from J, with 16 bases between. The CDR3 is CASSQDDLQRNSPLHF. In nucleotides, the CDR3 is TGCGCCAGCAGCCAAGACGATCTACAACGGAACTCACCCCTCCACTTT.

The chain combines TRBV15 with TRBJ2-7; D ambiguous. V was shortened by 5 bases and J by 2 bases, with 16 bases between the two germline ends. The CDR3 consists of 15 residues. Germline V gene sequence: CDR1 LNHNV, CDR2 YYDKDF (reference sequence). Here the CDR3 DNA reads TGTGCCACCAGCGAAGGCGTGGGGAACCCCTACGAGCAGTACTTC. This encodes CATSEGVGNPYEQYF.

This chain joins TRBV19 and TRBJ1-1, with no clear D. This CDR3 contains 12 residues. V was cut by 6 bases and J by 3 bases, with 8 bases left in between. The V gene's germline CDR1 is LNHDA and CDR2 SQIVND (reference sequence). CDR3 sequence reads: CASRRVDTEAFF. CDR3 sequence (DNA): TGTGCCAGTAGACGGGTTGACACTGAAGCTTTCTTT. Full variable domain (rest looked up from reference TRBV19 and TRBJ1-1): DGGITQSPKYLFRKEGQNVTLSCEQNLNHDAMYWYRQDPGQGLRLIYYSQIVNDFQKGDIAEGYSVSREKKESFPLTVTSAQKNPTAFYLCASRRVDTEAFFGQGTRLTVV.

The rearrangement joins TRBV6-5 to TRBJ2-1; 10 positions match TRBD1. Germline CDR1 is MNHEY and CDR2 is SVGAGI. The trim removed 6 bases at V and 16 bases at J, leaving 9 bases unmatched. CDR3 length: 12 amino acids. This chain's CDR3 is CASSDRGPVEFF. As DNA, the CDR3 is TGTGCCAGCAGCGACAGGGGGCCGGTCGAATTCTTC.

There are a few counts of this clone. The genes are TRBV7-2 and TRBJ1-6; D is uncertain. V lost 1 base to trimming and J lost 10 bases, with 14 bases between them. CDR1 SGHTA and CDR2 FQGNSA come from the germline V gene. This CDR3 is 15 amino acids long. The CDR3: CASSLVVRVRSPLHF. CDR3 in DNA: TGTGCCAGCAGCTTAGTGGTCAGAGTAAGGTCACCCCTCCACTTT.

The chain recombines TRBV4-3 with TRBJ1-5; D remains unclear. This CDR3 is built from 15 residues. The V and J ends lost 2 bases and 2 bases respectively, with 10 bases between them. Germline CDR1 reads LGHNA; CDR2 reads YSLEER. In DNA, the CDR3 is TGCGCCAGCAGCCAAATTTTGGGCGGCAATCAGCCCCAGCATTTT. Translating it yields CASSQILGGNQPQHF.

This chain links TRBV5-4 with TRBJ2-7, with 7 bases lining up with TRBD1. Germline V gene data show CDR1 as SGHNT and CDR2 as YYREEE (reference sequence). The CDR3 contains 14 residues. V was pared by 0 bases and J by 4 bases, with 4 bases of the junction left unmatched. CDR3 sequence: CASSLGGTAYEQYF. The CDR3 DNA reads TGTGCCAGCAGCTTGGGTGGGACAGCATACGAGCAGTACTTC.

This clone was counted only a few times. The J gene is TRBJ1-5, the V gene TRBV10-3; no definite D call. V lost 0 bases and J lost 6, with 12 bases in between. In germline, CDR1 is ENHRY, CDR2 SYGVKD. CDR3 length: 15 residues. The CDR3 region is CAISESGSSGQPQHF. The CDR3 DNA is TGTGCCATCAGTGAGTCCGGCAGCTCGGGTCAGCCCCAGCATTTT.

The V and J genes are TRBV2 and TRBJ1-2; no clear D gene. The germline V and J ends were trimmed by 6 bases and 4 bases, with 18 bases remaining between them. Germline CDR1 and CDR2: SNHLY and FYNNEI. This CDR3 has 15 amino acids. The CDR3 nucleotides are TGTGCCAGCAGCCCCAACCGTGGGGATGGCTATGGCTACACCTTC. Translation: CASSPNRGDGYGYTF.

This clone was detected a few times. V and J are TRBV29-1 and TRBJ1-1; 7 bases fit TRBD1. The ends lost 6 bases at V and 3 bases at J; junction bases unmatched: 4. CDR1 and CDR2 (germline): SQVTM, ANQGSEA. This CDR3 has 12 amino acids. CDR3 sequence reads: CSVWDSDTEAFF. For the CDR3, the DNA is TGCAGCGTGTGGGACAGCGACACTGAAGCTTTCTTT.

The V gene is TRBV18, the J gene TRBJ2-7, with D uncertain. V was trimmed by 3 bases and J by 5 bases, leaving 11 bases between them. This CDR3 is built from 13 residues. Germline V gives CDR1 KGHSH, CDR2 LQKENI. DNA of the CDR3: TGTGCCAGCTCACCTCCAGGTATTAACGAGCAGTACTTC. Translation: CASSPPGINEQYF.

A few counts support this clone. The genes are TRBV2 and TRBJ2-1; D might be TRBD1 or TRBD2, each matching 5 bases. CDR3 length equals 15 residues. Deletions cut 8 bases from V and 1 base from J, with 15 bases between. Germline assignment: CDR1 SNHLY and CDR2 FYNNEI. CDR3: CASCRRDASYNEQFF. The CDR3 nucleotides read TGTGCCAGCTGTCGACGGGACGCGTCCTACAATGAGCAGTTCTTC.

This clone is classed as medium-sized (0.01 to 0.1%). The chain links TRBV13 to TRBJ2-7; 7 positions agree with TRBD2. Germline assignment: CDR1 PRHDT and CDR2 FYEKMQ (reference sequence). The CDR3 covers 14 residues. The ends lost 5 bases at V and 2 bases at J; junction bases unmatched: 6. The CDR3 loop reads CASSPERDPYEQYF. The CDR3 DNA reads as TGTGCCAGCAGCCCAGAGCGGGACCCCTACGAGCAGTACTTC. Full variable domain (rest looked up from reference TRBV13 and TRBJ2-7): AAGVIQSPRHLIKEKRETATLKCYPIPRHDTVYWYQQGPGQDPQFLISFYEKMQSDKGSIPDRFSAQQFSDYHSELNMSSLELGDSALYFCASSPERDPYEQYFGPGTRLTVT.

The CDR3 DNA sequence: TGTGCCAGCAGCTTTGCGGGGGACACAGATACGCAGTATTTT. This translates into CASSFAGDTDTQYF. V usage is TRBV7-9 and J usage is TRBJ2-3; 7 bases match TRBD2. In germline, CDR1 is SEHNR, CDR2 FQNEAQ (reference sequence). The CDR3 has 14 amino acids. V lost 3 bases to trimming and J lost 2 bases; unmatched junction nucleotides: 2.

The chain is built from TRBV9 and TRBJ1-2, with 7 bases that match TRBD1. V lost 0 bases to trimming and J lost 2 bases; unmatched junction nucleotides: 7. CDR1 SGDLS and CDR2 YYNGEE come from the germline V gene. The CDR3 extends over 16 amino acids. The CDR3 is CASSVGATGSNYGYTF. As DNA, the CDR3 is TGTGCCAGCAGCGTAGGGGCGACAGGGTCGAACTATGGCTACACCTTC.

This clone was counted only a few times. The gene calls are TRBV7-9 and TRBJ2-7; D ambiguous. The germline CDR1 and CDR2 sequences are SEHNR and FQNEAQ (reference sequence). V gave up 1 base and J gave up 2 bases, with 3 bases separating them. The CDR3 runs to 12 residues. In DNA, the CDR3 is TGTGCCAGCAGCTTAGAGACCTACGAGCAGTACTTC. As protein: CASSLETYEQYF.

This chain uses TRBV9 with TRBJ2-3, with a weak D call TRBD2 (6 bases). The CDR3 runs 14 residues. Per germline, CDR1 SGDLS and CDR2 YYNGEE. The ends were cut back, 4 bases at V and 4 bases at J, with 13 bases in the middle. The CDR3 DNA reads TGTGCCAGCAGCCTTCATGGAGGGGCAGATACGCAGTATTTT. Residues: CASSLHGGADTQYF.

The chain links TRBV4-1 to TRBJ1-4, with D possibly TRBD1 on 5 matching bases. V was clipped by 4 bases and J by 5 bases, with 11 bases between them. The CDR3 extends over 14 amino acids. The germline CDR1 and CDR2 sequences are MGHRA and YSYEKL. The CDR3 spells CASSLTARNEKLFF. CDR3 coding DNA: TGCGCCAGCAGCCTGACAGCTCGAAATGAAAAACTGTTTTTT.

This clone was found a few times. This chain links TRBV6-5 with TRBJ2-5; D is perhaps TRBD2 (6 bases). The CDR3 spans 13 residues. CDR1 and CDR2 (germline): MNHEY, SVGAGI. Deletions cut 4 bases from V and 1 base from J, with 7 bases between. The CDR3 reads CASSSSAQETQYF. CDR3 bases: TGTGCCAGCAGTTCTAGCGCCCAAGAGACCCAGTACTTC.

The CDR3 DNA follows: TGTGCCAGCAGGGGAGGGGAGACCCAGTACTTC. As protein: CASRGGETQYF. The rearrangement links TRBV25-1 to TRBJ2-5, with TRBD2 matching 7 bases. Trimming took 6 bases from V and 5 from J; bases not matched to a gene: 0. This CDR3 comprises 11 residues. Per germline, CDR1 MGHDK and CDR2 SYGVNS.

The chain couples TRBV13 to TRBJ2-3; TRBD1 or TRBD2 may be the D gene (6 bases each). Germline V gives CDR1 PRHDT, CDR2 FYEKMQ (reference sequence). V gave up 4 bases and J gave up 0 bases, with 17 bases separating them. The CDR3 is made up of 17 amino acids. CDR3 amino acids: CASSSVLGGLSTDTQYF. In nucleotides, the CDR3 is TGTGCCAGCAGCTCAGTCTTAGGGGGACTTAGCACAGATACGCAGTATTTT.

This clone was detected a few times. This chain joins TRBV5-4 and TRBJ2-5, with D unresolved. The V and J ends lost 2 bases and 3 bases respectively, with 8 bases between them. The CDR3 is made up of 13 amino acids. Germline CDR1 is SGHNT and CDR2 is YYREEE (reference sequence). CDR3 coding DNA: TGTGCCAGCAGCTTTCCCCTGGAAGAGACCCAGTACTTC. Its translation is CASSFPLEETQYF.

The rearrangement links TRBV2 to TRBJ1-6; D call uncertain. Germline values: CDR1 SNHLY, CDR2 FYNNEI. The CDR3 is 16 amino acids. The V end lost 2 bases, the J end lost 3 bases, and 11 bases lay between the germline ends. The CDR3 DNA is TGTGCCAGCAGTGAAATAGGCAACCTCTATAATTCACCCCTCCACTTT. This codes for CASSEIGNLYNSPLHF.

The rearrangement links TRBV27 to TRBJ2-7; 7 bases match TRBD1. This CDR3 has 15 amino acids. Germline loops: CDR1 MNHEY, CDR2 SMNVEV (reference sequence). J lost 1 base, V lost 5 bases, and 8 bases had no gene match. CDR3 sequence (DNA): TGTGCCAGCAGTCCAGTGGGGACAGCGTCCTACGAGCAGTACTTC. This translates into CASSPVGTASYEQYF.

The CDR3 here is CASSLLTGNTEAFF. CDR3 DNA: TGTGCCAGCAGTTTACTGACAGGGAACACTGAAGCTTTCTTT. The chain carries TRBV27 and TRBJ1-1, with a weak D call TRBD1 (6 bases). With 2 bases removed from V and 1 base from J, the gap between germline ends came to 8 bases. The germline gives CDR1 MNHEY, CDR2 SMNVEV (reference sequence). The CDR3 totals 14 residues.

In this sample, this clone turned up a few times. The genes are TRBV7-9 and TRBJ2-6; D not resolved. The CDR3 is 12 residues long. Germline CDR1 reads SEHNR; CDR2 reads FQNEAQ (reference sequence). With 10 bases removed from V and 2 bases from J, the gap between germline ends came to 6 bases. CDR3 coding DNA: TGTGCCATCTCGACTGGGGCCAACGTCCTGACTTTC. Its translation is CAISTGANVLTF.

The rearrangement links TRBV25-1 to TRBJ1-2; 9 bases agree with TRBD1. The V and J ends lost 4 bases and 4 bases, in that order; junction bases with no gene match: 1. CDR3 size: 13 residues. CDR1 and CDR2 from the germline V gene are MGHDK and SYGVNS. The CDR3 is CASSGQGGYGYTF. The CDR3 DNA sequence: TGTGCCAGCAGTGGACAGGGGGGCTATGGCTACACCTTC.